A single sample gave rise to the 31 T cell receptor beta chains below, sequenced in a study of CD8 T cells in ankylosing spondylitis. TCRdb itself ran the 5' RACE reads through MiXCR, one entry per CDR3 protein. Of approximately 260,000 distinct CDR3 sequences in the sample, 15% to 20% are singletons; the top ten hold around 33%. Specimen: blood, either unsorted or a sorted T cell fraction (not recorded which). The receptors shown here come from a male donor with ankylosing spondylitis or in good health (not recorded which).

This clonotype was observed a few times. V gene TRBV6-1 combines with J gene TRBJ2-1; TRBD1 matches at 8 bases. Trimming removed 10 bases from V and 5 bases from J; junction bases left unmatched: 13. Germline V gene lookup returns CDR1 MNHNS and CDR2 SASEGT. The CDR3 is 15 residues long. In DNA form, the CDR3 reads TGTGCCACCAACGGGTTGGGACAGGCAGACAATGAGCAGTTCTTC. Amino acid sequence: CATNGLGQADNEQFF.

This clonotype has more than one count but fewer than ten. This rearrangement joins TRBV29-1 to TRBJ2-2; D is perhaps TRBD2 (6 bases). Germline assignment: CDR1 SQVTM and CDR2 ANQGSEA. Trimming stripped 6 bases from V and 1 base from J, with 15 bases between. This CDR3 region has 15 residues. Here the CDR3 reads CSVAEAGMNTGELFF. CDR3 DNA sequence: TGCAGCGTCGCTGAGGCGGGGATGAACACCGGGGAGCTGTTTTTT.

The V and J genes are TRBV20-1 and TRBJ2-3; 8 nucleotides agree with TRBD2. This CDR3 comprises 13 residues. CDR1 DFQATT and CDR2 SNEGSKA come from the germline V gene (reference sequence). CDR3 amino acids: CSGRSGRTDTQYF. CDR3 sequence (DNA): TGCAGCGGTAGGAGCGGGAGAACAGATACGCAGTATTTT.

In regard to this clonotype: One end of the junction varies from germline; a read error may be responsible. J is TRBJ1-6 and V is TRBV7-6; weak D call: TRBD1 (6 bases). Germline assignment: CDR1 SGHVS and CDR2 FNYEAQ. CDR3 length: 15 amino acids. The CDR3 region is CASSLGGHSLSALHF. DNA of the CDR3: TGTGCCAGCAGCTTAGGGGGACACTCCCTTTCAGCCCTCCACTTT.

This chain links TRBV28 with TRBJ2-5, with TRBD1 matching over 7 bases. This CDR3 contains 15 residues. Germline CDR1 reads MDHEN; CDR2 reads SYDVKM. Trimming cost V 4 bases and J 0 bases; bases outside gene matches: 5. DNA for the CDR3: TGTGCCAGCAGTTCCTGGACAGGAGACCAAGAGACCCAGTACTTC. Amino acids: CASSSWTGDQETQYF.

J is TRBJ2-7 and V is TRBV29-1, with D possibly TRBD2 on 5 matching bases. Germline CDR1 and CDR2: SQVTM and ANQGSEA. V lost 7 bases to trimming and J lost 0 bases, with 13 bases between them. The CDR3 covers 13 residues. The CDR3 bases are TGCAGCGGGAGGCCGGGTCACTCCTACGAGCAGTACTTC. Translating it yields CSGRPGHSYEQYF.

In this sample, this clonotype turned up many times. This chain joins TRBV6-5 and TRBJ2-7; 9 bases fit TRBD2. Looked up from germline, CDR1 is MNHEY and CDR2 is SVGAGI. J lost 5 bases, V lost 2 bases, and 10 bases had no gene match. The CDR3 loop spans 16 amino acids. The CDR3 DNA reads as TGTGCCAGCAGTTACAGGGGACTAGCTGAAGCCGACGAGCAGTACTTC. Residues: CASSYRGLAEADEQYF.

The chain couples TRBV25-1 to TRBJ2-5, with D perhaps TRBD2 (7 bases). The CDR3 is made up of 14 amino acids. Germline lookup yields CDR1 MGHDK and CDR2 SYGVNS. Trimming cost V 5 bases and J 4 bases, with 14 bases left between them. CDR3 sequence (DNA): TGTGCCAGCAGTCGTCGGGGGGCGAGAGAGACCCAGTACTTC. It specifies CASSRRGARETQYF.

V usage is TRBV12-3 or TRBV12-4 and J usage is TRBJ2-5; possible D gene TRBD2, 6 bases. There are 14 residues in the CDR3. The ends were cut back, 5 bases at V and 8 bases at J, with 18 bases in the middle. In DNA form, the CDR3 reads TGTGCCAGCAGTCCCGGGACTCCAGAAGTTACCCAGTACTTC. This encodes CASSPGTPEVTQYF.

This clonotype was detected ten times or more. This rearrangement joins TRBV18 to TRBJ1-1; 8 bases are shared with TRBD1. V was clipped by 1 base and J by 4 bases; unmatched bases: 8. The CDR3 extends over 16 amino acids. Germline V gene data show CDR1 as KGHSH and CDR2 as LQKENI. CDR3 coding DNA: TGTGCCAGCTCACCACGGACAGGGTTTTGGGGCACTGAAGCTTTCTTT. It specifies CASSPRTGFWGTEAFF. Variable domain in full (rest from reference TRBV18 and TRBJ1-1): NAGVMQNPRHLVRRRGQEARLRCSPMKGHSHVYWYRQLPEEGLKFMVYLQKENIIDESGMPKERFSAEFPKEGPSILRIQQVVRGDSAAYFCASSPRTGFWGTEAFFGQGTRLTVV.

This clonotype was seen a handful of times. This chain joins TRBV28 and TRBJ2-7; D unresolved. Germline V gene data show CDR1 as MDHEN and CDR2 as SYDVKM. Deletions cut 3 bases from V and 3 bases from J, with 12 bases between. The CDR3 runs 14 residues. The CDR3 DNA sequence: TGTGCCAGCAGTTTTGTGGGGAAAGACTACGAGCAGTACTTC. It translates to CASSFVGKDYEQYF.

This chain links TRBV9 with TRBJ2-7; 7 bases line up with TRBD1. Germline CDR1 is SGDLS and CDR2 is YYNGEE. This CDR3 comprises 15 residues. V was clipped by 2 bases and J by 2 bases; unmatched bases: 7. The CDR3 loop reads CASSVDREWTYEQYF. The CDR3 coding sequence is TGTGCCAGCAGCGTCGACAGGGAGTGGACCTACGAGCAGTACTTC.

This rearrangement joins TRBV7-8 to TRBJ2-2; 9 nucleotides agree with TRBD1. This CDR3 has 15 residues. Trimming removed 5 bases from V and 5 bases from J; junction bases left unmatched: 6. The germline V gene has CDR1 SGHVS and CDR2 FQNEAQ. The CDR3 loop is CASSLETGGTGELFF. CDR3 sequence (DNA): TGTGCCAGCAGCCTCGAGACAGGGGGTACCGGGGAGCTGTTTTTT. Together with reference TRBV7-8 and TRBJ2-2, the CDR3 gives the full variable domain: GAGVSQSPRYKVAKRGQDVALRCDPISGHVSLFWYQQALGQGPEFLTYFQNEAQLDKSGLPSDRFFAERPEGSVSTLKIQRTQQEDSAVYLCASSLETGGTGELFFGEGSRLTVL.

This clonotype was detected a few times. This chain connects TRBV7-2 to TRBJ2-5, with D unresolved. V lost 0 bases, J lost 6 bases, and 14 bases lay in between. The CDR3 is 15 amino acids. The V gene's germline CDR1 is SGHTA and CDR2 FQGNSA. CDR3 DNA: TGTGCCAGCAGCTTAGCCCCCATCGCCACAAAGACCCAGTACTTC. Amino acids: CASSLAPIATKTQYF.

This clonotype was detected a few times. The chain employs TRBV20-1 and TRBJ2-5; weak D call: TRBD2 (6 bases). This CDR3 has 14 residues. Trimming cost V 6 bases and J 5 bases, with 19 bases left between them. The germline V gene has CDR1 DFQATT and CDR2 SNEGSKA (reference sequence). CDR3 amino acids: CSAPPGLAEETQYF. The CDR3 DNA follows: TGCAGTGCGCCTCCGGGACTCGCTGAGGAGACCCAGTACTTC.

J is TRBJ2-3 and V is TRBV6-5; the match to TRBD2 covers 7 bases. The V and J ends lost 1 base and 0 bases, in that order; junction bases with no gene match: 1. The CDR3 extends over 15 amino acids. Germline assignment: CDR1 MNHEY and CDR2 SVGAGI. CDR3 region: CASSYFSGSTDTQYF. Written as DNA, the CDR3 is TGTGCCAGCAGTTACTTTAGCGGGAGCACAGATACGCAGTATTTT.

This chain joins TRBV7-9 and TRBJ1-5; the match to TRBD1 covers 7 bases. The CDR3 is 16 residues long. The junction had 10 bases not matched to a gene; V was cut back by 6 bases and J by 2 bases. Germline CDR1 is SEHNR and CDR2 is FQNEAQ (reference sequence). The CDR3 loop reads CASSPGGGWGNQPQHF. In nucleotides, the CDR3 is TGTGCCAGCAGTCCAGGGGGGGGATGGGGCAATCAGCCCCAGCATTTT. The variable domain in full, with the rest retrieved from reference TRBV7-9 and TRBJ1-5, is DTGVSQNPRHKITKRGQNVTFRCDPISEHNRLYWYRQTLGQGPEFLTYFQNEAQLEKSRLLSDRFSAERPKGSFSTLEIQRTEQGDSAMYLCASSPGGGWGNQPQHFGDGTRLSIL.

This chain joins TRBV5-1 and TRBJ1-4; D gene unclear. The V gene's germline CDR1 is SGHRS and CDR2 YFSETQ. This CDR3 is 9 amino acids long. The V and J ends lost 5 bases and 14 bases respectively, with 7 bases between them. In DNA form, the CDR3 reads TGCGCCAGCAGTCTATCCCTGTTTTTT. The encoded protein is CASSLSLFF.

This clonotype turned up a few times. This chain connects TRBV5-1 to TRBJ1-6; the match to TRBD1 covers 10 bases. The CDR3 is made up of 18 amino acids. The V gene end was trimmed by 1 base and the J gene end by 7 bases; junction bases not matched to a gene: 11. Looked up from germline, CDR1 is SGHRS and CDR2 is YFSETQ. The CDR3 sequence is CASSLSADGTGENSPLHF. DNA for the CDR3: TGCGCCAGCAGCTTGTCCGCCGACGGGACAGGGGAAAATTCACCCCTCCACTTT.

The DNA of the CDR3 is TGTGCCACCAGTGATTTGTTATCCAGAACCTACGAGCAGTACTTC. Its translation is CATSDLLSRTYEQYF. This rearrangement joins TRBV24-1 to TRBJ2-7, with D hard to call. The CDR3 extends over 15 amino acids. Germline CDR1 reads KGHDR; CDR2 reads SFDVKD. Trimming removed 0 bases from V and 2 bases from J, with 10 bases in between.

The J gene is TRBJ2-6, the V gene TRBV27; D possibly corresponds to TRBD2 (7 bases). V lost 3 bases and J lost 0, with 21 bases in between. Germline V gene lookup returns CDR1 MNHEY and CDR2 SMNVEV (reference sequence). The CDR3 is made up of 20 amino acids. CDR3 loop: CASSFRRGGAENSGANVLTF. CDR3 nucleotides: TGTGCCAGCAGTTTCCGAAGAGGGGGGGCGGAAAACTCTGGGGCCAACGTCCTGACTTTC.

This clonotype showed up many times. V is TRBV12-3 or TRBV12-4 and J is TRBJ2-1; 9 bases map to TRBD2. The V gene end was trimmed by 7 bases and the J gene end by 2 bases; junction bases not matched to a gene: 6. CDR3 size: 15 residues. CDR3 DNA sequence: TGTGCCAGCACGCCACTAGCGGGTCCCTACAATGAGCAGTTCTTC. Amino acid sequence: CASTPLAGPYNEQFF.

This clonotype was counted many times. The chain uses TRBV12-3 or TRBV12-4 and TRBJ1-1; 12 bases match TRBD1. The CDR3 runs 16 residues. The J segment lost 4 bases and the V segment lost 10 bases, leaving 13 bases of the junction unmatched. CDR3 residues: CANKRTGQGAFTEAFF. In nucleotides, the CDR3 is TGTGCCAACAAAAGGACGGGACAGGGGGCTTTCACTGAAGCTTTCTTT.

This chain links TRBV10-2 with TRBJ2-1, with 7 positions matching TRBD2. Germline V gives CDR1 WSHSY, CDR2 SAAADI. The CDR3 is made up of 12 amino acids. J was trimmed by 5 bases and V by 8 bases; bases with no gene match: 3. CDR3 in amino acids: CASRDYDNEQFF. The CDR3 region has the DNA TGCGCCAGCCGGGACTATGACAATGAGCAGTTCTTC.

This clonotype was observed a handful of times. The chain couples TRBV3-1 to TRBJ2-1; D unresolved. V lost 0 bases, J lost 8 bases, and 11 bases lay in between. The CDR3 is made up of 14 amino acids. Germline assignment: CDR1 LGHDT and CDR2 YNNKEL (reference sequence). DNA for the CDR3: TGTGCCAGCAGCCAAGATCCCAGGATAGATGAGCAGTTCTTC. Amino acid sequence: CASSQDPRIDEQFF.

This chain joins TRBV6-2 or TRBV6-3 and TRBJ2-7; a weak D match, TRBD1 (5 bases). This CDR3 is 15 amino acids long. Trimming shortened V by 2 bases and J by 2 bases, and 13 bases separated the two germline ends. CDR1 is MNHEY and CDR2 is SVGEGT in the germline V gene. The CDR3 DNA reads TGTGCCAGCAGTTACCCCTCGGCCAGGGCCTACGAGCAGTACTTC. Its protein is CASSYPSARAYEQYF.

The J gene is TRBJ2-1, the V gene TRBV27; D gene uncertain. From germline, CDR1 is MNHEY and CDR2 SMNVEV (reference sequence). The CDR3 spans 11 residues. The V end lost 5 bases, the J end lost 8 bases, and 7 bases lay between the germline ends. CDR3 nucleotides: TGTGCCAGCAGTCGGGCCGATGAGCAGTTCTTC. The encoded protein is CASSRADEQFF.

A few counts support this clonotype. The V gene is TRBV6-1, the J gene TRBJ2-1, with 12 bases matching TRBD1. Trimming removed 6 bases from V and 6 bases from J; junction bases left unmatched: 6. Germline lookup yields CDR1 MNHNS and CDR2 SASEGT. The CDR3 covers 15 residues. The CDR3 spells CASRDGTGGFNEQFF. The CDR3 DNA is TGTGCCAGCAGAGACGGGACAGGGGGCTTCAATGAGCAGTTCTTC.

This clonotype appeared once. The rearrangement joins TRBV9 to TRBJ2-1, with TRBD2 identical over 8 bases. CDR1 is SGDLS, CDR2 YYNGEE, per germline. Trimming removed 0 bases from V and 9 bases from J; junction bases left unmatched: 11. This CDR3 is 16 amino acids long. The CDR3 loop reads CASSVVPGRASGEQFF. CDR3 nucleotides: TGTGCCAGCAGCGTAGTTCCCGGGAGGGCCTCCGGTGAGCAGTTCTTC.

J is TRBJ2-1 and V is TRBV27; TRBD1 matches at 7 bases. Germline CDR1 reads MNHEY; CDR2 reads SMNVEV (reference sequence). The V segment lost 8 bases and the J segment 4 bases; nucleotides outside the gene matches: 11. This CDR3 is 15 amino acids long. DNA for the CDR3: TGTGCCAGCTGCGAGGACCGGGACAGATACAATGAGCAGTTCTTC. Its protein is CASCEDRDRYNEQFF.

This clonotype was seen a few times. This chain connects TRBV9 to TRBJ2-7; the match to TRBD1 covers 8 bases. There are 15 residues in the CDR3. Trimming at V came to 3 bases and at J to 6 bases, leaving 11 bases not matched to a gene. The germline V gene has CDR1 SGDLS and CDR2 YYNGEE. The CDR3 DNA follows: TGTGCCAGCAGCGAAACCGGGACAGGAGTTTCCGAGCAGTACTTC. Residues: CASSETGTGVSEQYF.